The rows below give T cell receptor beta chains drawn from one sample of a study of radiation and T cells in renal cell carcinoma. Only in-frame clones appear in the TCRdb table, and some are missing; sequencing was by immunoSEQ multiplex PCR. Of around 100,000 clones listed, 65% to 90% were seen once; the top ten hold approximately 6.9%. Sequenced material: blood, taken from a patient whose treatment included radiotherapy and nephrectomy. All receptors derive from a man aged 55 to 70 with renal cell carcinoma. The conserved cysteine and the conserved F or W are not part of the CDR3 here.

cdr3_aa	v_call	j_call
ASSERTGITYEQY	TRBV2	TRBJ2-7
ASSSTAFSNQPQH	TRBV7-8	TRBJ1-5
ASSEEAGGTDTQY	TRBV2	TRBJ2-3
ASSQAGTGPYEQY	TRBV4-3	TRBJ2-7
ASSLVREGTEAF	TRBV5-1	TRBJ1-1
ASSLDRIESNQPQH	TRBV7-2	TRBJ1-5
ASSQFGVASGYEQY	TRBV7-2	TRBJ2-7
ASSLGLADTQY	TRBV13	TRBJ2-3
ASSSSDRVTT	TRBV6-5	TRBJ1-2
ASSQQSGLAGNNEQF	TRBV4-2	TRBJ2-1
ASSLGRTDQGGPQH	TRBV7-2	TRBJ1-5
ASSLATGGAGETQY	TRBV11-2	TRBJ2-5
ASSLYGQGLGETQY	TRBV27	TRBJ2-5
ASSAGTSEQY	TRBV11-2	TRBJ2-7
ASSPETGGADQPQH	TRBV18	TRBJ1-5
ASSPGSKVQETQY	TRBV4-2	TRBJ2-5
AWSVLDSYEQY	TRBV30	TRBJ2-7
ASSPPDRGKRETQY	TRBV18	TRBJ2-5
ASIPRGTDTQY	TRBV7-8	TRBJ2-3
ASSLGARPGDQPQH	TRBV5-5	TRBJ1-5
ASSLAGRTQY	TRBV5-5	TRBJ2-3
ASSVLGGGRDTQY	TRBV9	TRBJ2-3